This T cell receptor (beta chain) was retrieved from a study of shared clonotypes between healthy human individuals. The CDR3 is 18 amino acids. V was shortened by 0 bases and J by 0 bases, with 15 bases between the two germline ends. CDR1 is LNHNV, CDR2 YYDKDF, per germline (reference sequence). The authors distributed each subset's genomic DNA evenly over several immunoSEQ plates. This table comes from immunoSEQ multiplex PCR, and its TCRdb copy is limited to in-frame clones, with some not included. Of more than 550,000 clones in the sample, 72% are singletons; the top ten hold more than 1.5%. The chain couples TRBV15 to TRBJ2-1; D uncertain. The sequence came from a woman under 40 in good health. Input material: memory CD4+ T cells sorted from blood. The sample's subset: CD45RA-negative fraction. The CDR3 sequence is CATSRDRPGPSSYNEQFF. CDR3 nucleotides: TGTGCCACCAGCAGAGATCGGCCGGGCCCGAGCTCCTACAATGAGCAGTTCTTC.